This T cell receptor (beta chain) was captured by sequencing in a study of blood T cell repertoires in COVID-19. Measured with immunoSEQ multiplex PCR; TCRdb has only the in-frame clones, and not every one. There are approximately 250,000 clones in the sample; over 75% occur only once, and about 9.1% lies in the top ten. CDR1 is PRHDT, CDR2 FYEKMQ, per germline (reference sequence). The length of the CDR3 is 16 residues. With V trimmed by 0 bases and J by 7 bases, 6 bases remained unmatched. Material for sequencing was peripheral blood. The V and J genes are TRBV13 and TRBJ2-1; TRBD2 agrees at 10 bases. This receptor was obtained from a human donor in a cohort sampled during active COVID-19. The CDR3 DNA is TGTGCCAGCAGCTTAGGCGCCAGCGGGGGGGCGAATGAGCAGTTCTTC. It specifies CASSLGASGGANEQFF. Full variable domain (rest looked up from reference TRBV13 and TRBJ2-1): AAGVIQSPRHLIKEKRETATLKCYPIPRHDTVYWYQQGPGQDPQFLISFYEKMQSDKGSIPDRFSAQQFSDYHSELNMSSLELGDSALYFCASSLGASGGANEQFFGPGTRLTVL.